The clone carrying this T cell receptor beta chain was counted only a few times. This record belongs to a study of blood T cells in healthy people across ages. The use of a sample-barcoded 5' primer and a J-beta primer mix characterized a second PCR of about 7 to 12 cycles. TCRdb processed the 5' RACE reads anew with MiXCR; each CDR3 protein has one entry. The sample consists of hundreds of thousands of distinct CDR3 sequences, 49% of them appearing once. Trimming removed 2 bases from V and 4 bases from J; junction bases left unmatched: 4. This CDR3 comprises 14 residues. CDR1 is SGHTA, CDR2 FQGNSA, per germline.

The chain is built from TRBV7-2 and TRBJ2-5; 7 bases align to TRBD1. Material for sequencing was blood. The origin of this receptor is a woman in her fifties or sixties in good health. DNA of the CDR3: TGTGCCAGCAGCTTAAGGTACAGGGGAGAGACCCAGTACTTC. This sequence encodes CASSLRYRGETQYF.